These 5 T cell receptor beta chains share one sample of origin, sequenced in a study of OX40 agonist ivuxolimab in advanced cancers. Some clones are missing from TCRdb's copy, which holds only in-frame ones; the method was immunoSEQ multiplex PCR. This table holds tens of thousands of clones, 65% to 85% found once. Sequencing was performed on CD4+ or CD8+ T cells sorted from blood, taken in a trial of the OX40 agonist ivuxolimab. These receptors came from an adult with an advanced solid tumor such as melanoma, head and neck, liver or kidney cancer.

As for this clone: One end of the junction is discordant with germline, which a read error may explain. The chain recombines TRBV11-3 with TRBJ2-5, with D possibly TRBD2 on 7 matching bases. The germline V gene has CDR1 SGHNT and CDR2 YENEEA. This CDR3 has 15 amino acids. For the CDR3, the DNA is TGTGCCAGCAGCTTAGGGGCTACCGGGGGGCGGAAGGTGAACTTC. It translates to CASSLGATGGRKVNF.

This chain links TRBV7-3 with TRBJ2-1; 7 positions agree with TRBD2. Germline CDR1 and CDR2: SGHTA and FQGTGA. The CDR3 covers 17 residues. The junction had 16 bases not matched to a gene; V was cut back by 4 bases and J by 7 bases. The CDR3, as DNA: TGTGCCAGCAGCTCAAGTCCTGGACTAGGGCGCCGGAATGAGCAGTTCTTC. Its translation: CASSSSPGLGRRNEQFF.

The chain is built from TRBV10-1 and TRBJ2-3; possibly TRBD1 or TRBD2 for D (5 bases each). The length of the CDR3 is 15 residues. The V and J ends lost 6 bases and 0 bases respectively, with 13 bases between them. Germline loops: CDR1 WNHNN, CDR2 SYGVQD (reference sequence). The CDR3 DNA sequence: TGCGCCAGCAGAGAACGGGACCGAAGCACAGATACGCAGTATTTT. It encodes CASRERDRSTDTQYF.

The J gene is TRBJ2-3, the V gene TRBV5-6, with TRBD2 identical over 13 bases. Per the germline V gene, CDR1 is SGHDT and CDR2 is YYEEEE. V lost 4 bases and J lost 10; bases outside the gene matches: 6. The CDR3 has 14 residues. Here the CDR3 reads CASSITSGGAPQYF. DNA of the CDR3: TGTGCCAGCAGCATTACTAGCGGGGGGGCCCCGCAGTATTTT.

This rearrangement joins TRBV4-2 to TRBJ1-2; D remains unclear. This CDR3 spans 12 amino acids. Per the germline V gene, CDR1 is LGHNA and CDR2 is YNFKEQ. Trimming took off 2 bases at V and 12 bases at J, with 13 bases between the two ends. CDR3 residues: CASSQLGNLDTF. CDR3 bases: TGTGCCAGCAGCCAACTTGGGAATCTCGACACCTTC.